The sequence of this T cell receptor (beta chain) was determined in a study of control samples from healthy donors and cancer patients (dated by TCRdb to 2020 to 2022). A note on this clone: Its recognized antigen is unknown. No base-level quality is on record; no much larger clone is a single base apart.

Taken from the germline V gene, the CDR1 and CDR2 loops are SQVTM and ANQGSEA. Spanning cysteine to phenylalanine, the CDR3 consists of 14 amino acids. The kept DNA is CDR3 alone, 42 bases in frame from the first base. V sheds 5 bases and J sheds 0 bases, leaving 12 bases between their ends. The library was obtained by the immunoSEQ multiplex PCR assay. TCRdb obtained this table from immuneACCESS and retained in-frame rearrangements with V and J assigned. These tables miss some clones; where compared with another copy, unresolved V genes account for less than half of the shortfall, and the remainder is unexplained. The sample table records under 200,000 clones; 93% of these occur just once. Over 3.5% of the sample goes to the ten largest clones.

Source material: blood. The clonotype was recovered from a woman aged 55 to 70 in good health. The sequence is built from TRBV29-1 and TRBJ2-3, with no reliable assignment of the D segment. In nucleotides, the sequence is TGCAGCGTTCGTGACCGGCCTAGCACAGATACGCAGTATTTT. This encodes CSVRDRPSTDTQYF.